A single sample is the source of the 28 T cell receptor beta chains below, sequenced in a study of cytomegalovirus exposure and HLA in healthy donors. Primers for the PCR totalled 60 Vbeta and 13 Jbeta. Some clones are missing from TCRdb's copy, which holds only in-frame ones; the method was immunoSEQ multiplex PCR. The data contain 100,000 to 150,000 clones, just under 75% of them singletons. The sample was PBMCs. All receptors derive from a man in his sixties in good health and CMV-seropositive.

This rearrangement joins TRBV7-9 to TRBJ1-3; 8 bases are shared with TRBD1. Germline CDR1 SEHNR, CDR2 FQNEAQ (reference sequence). The V and J ends lost 0 bases and 4 bases, in that order; junction bases with no gene match: 8. The CDR3 spans 17 residues. The DNA for the CDR3 is TGTGCCAGCAGCTTAGCCGCAGGGGGCGCTTCAGGAAACACCATATATTTT. Protein sequence: CASSLAAGGASGNTIYF.

CDR3 in DNA: TGTGCCAGCAGAGGGTCAACAGGTTCTGGGGCCAACGTCCTGACTTTC. Its protein product is CASRGSTGSGANVLTF. The J gene is TRBJ2-6, the V gene TRBV2; the D gene is possibly TRBD1 (5 bases). V was trimmed by 6 bases and J by 1 base, leaving 13 bases between them. The CDR3 runs 16 residues. Germline values: CDR1 SNHLY, CDR2 FYNNEI.

The rearrangement links TRBV5-1 to TRBJ2-4; TRBD1 aligns across 8 bases. V shed 0 bases and J 8 bases; nucleotides not matched to a gene: 7. The germline V gene encodes CDR1 SGHRS and CDR2 YFSETQ. The CDR3 runs to 15 residues. The CDR3 bases are TGCGCCAGCAGCTTGGAGGGGACAGGTAAAGACATTCAGTACTTC. Translating gives CASSLEGTGKDIQYF.

The CDR3 here is CASSIGGGGVYEQYF. The CDR3 DNA sequence: TGTGCCAGTAGTATAGGTGGCGGGGGGGTCTACGAGCAGTACTTC. This rearrangement joins TRBV19 to TRBJ2-7; 9 nucleotides align to TRBD2. The CDR3 length is 15 residues. Germline values: CDR1 LNHDA, CDR2 SQIVND (reference sequence). Germline trimming cut 1 base from V and 3 bases from J; bases unmatched to any gene: 4.

The chain couples TRBV28 to TRBJ1-4; 8 bases map to TRBD1. From germline, CDR1 is MDHEN and CDR2 SYDVKM. CDR3 length equals 13 residues. With 10 bases clipped from V and 3 bases from J, the junction kept 4 bases outside the gene matches. The CDR3 is CATLTGANEKLFF. The CDR3 DNA is TGTGCCACTCTGACAGGGGCTAATGAAAAACTGTTTTTT.

The rearrangement joins TRBV28 to TRBJ2-4, with 7 bases fitting TRBD2. Looked up from germline, CDR1 is MDHEN and CDR2 is SYDVKM. The CDR3 contains 13 residues. V lost 6 bases to trimming and J lost 8 bases; unmatched junction nucleotides: 7. CDR3 sequence (DNA): TGTGCCAGCAGGTTGGGAGGGTTGGACATTCAGTACTTC. Residues: CASRLGGLDIQYF.

CDR3 amino acids: CASKEHLNTEAFF. The DNA of the CDR3 is TGTGCCAGCAAAGAACATTTGAACACTGAAGCTTTCTTT. The J gene is TRBJ1-1, the V gene TRBV6-1; unclear D gene. CDR1 and CDR2 from the germline V gene are MNHNS and SASEGT. V was cut by 7 bases and J by 0 bases, with 9 bases left in between. The CDR3 has 13 amino acids.

V and J are TRBV5-1 and TRBJ1-4; TRBD1 matches at 7 bases. The CDR3 is made up of 13 amino acids. V was pared by 6 bases and J by 7 bases, with 6 bases of the junction left unmatched. The germline CDR1 and CDR2 sequences are SGHRS and YFSETQ. CDR3 sequence reads: CASTRGQGEKLFF. CDR3 coding DNA: TGCGCCAGCACTAGGGGGCAGGGTGAAAAACTGTTTTTT.

The rearrangement uses TRBV5-1 and TRBJ2-3, with a possible D match to TRBD2 (7 bases). The germline CDR1 and CDR2 sequences are SGHRS and YFSETQ. Trimming left V 4 bases short and J 3 bases short, with 21 bases between. This CDR3 has 17 amino acids. This CDR3 reads CASSKTTGGELTDTQYF. CDR3 DNA: TGCGCCAGCAGCAAAACGACGGGGGGCGAGCTTACAGATACGCAGTATTTT.

CDR3 residues: CASGPGQGFDLTNGYTF. The CDR3 region has the DNA TGTGCTAGTGGTCCCGGACAGGGCTTCGACCTAACTAATGGCTACACCTTC. The gene calls are TRBV12-5 and TRBJ1-2; 8 bases match TRBD1. Losses at the gene ends were 5 bases for V and 6 bases for J; bases not matched to a gene: 17. Germline loops: CDR1 LGHNT, CDR2 FRNRAP. This CDR3 spans 17 amino acids.

The chain joins TRBV5-8 to TRBJ2-3, with 10 bases that match TRBD1. J was trimmed by 3 bases and V by 4 bases; bases with no gene match: 5. This CDR3 region has 15 residues. Looked up from germline, CDR1 is SGHTS and CDR2 is YDEGEE. CDR3 loop: CASSAGTGVTDTQYF. In DNA, the CDR3 is TGTGCCAGCAGCGCAGGGACAGGGGTTACAGATACGCAGTATTTT.

This clone appeared a few times. The rearrangement joins TRBV14 to TRBJ2-7; D might be TRBD2 (5 bases). Per germline, CDR1 SGHDN and CDR2 FVKESK. Trimming shortened V by 5 bases and J by 0 bases, and 11 bases separated the two germline ends. The CDR3 sequence is 14 residues long. CDR3 sequence (DNA): TGTGCCAGCAGCTCCCGACGGGACTCCTACGAGCAGTACTTC. It codes for CASSSRRDSYEQYF.

V is TRBV5-6 and J is TRBJ2-5; maybe TRBD2 (6 bases). The CDR3 runs 15 residues. Germline lookup yields CDR1 SGHDT and CDR2 YYEEEE. Trimming took off 0 bases at V and 5 bases at J, with 14 bases between the two ends. The CDR3: CASSLDRGSSETQYF. The DNA for the CDR3 is TGTGCCAGCAGCTTGGATCGGGGGAGCAGTGAGACCCAGTACTTC.

This clone was picked up a small number of times. The chain uses TRBV14 and TRBJ2-7, with D possibly TRBD1 on 5 matching bases. Germline values: CDR1 SGHDN, CDR2 FVKESK. The V end lost 1 base, the J end lost 2 bases, and 9 bases lay between the germline ends. The CDR3 runs 14 residues. CDR3 coding DNA: TGTGCCAGCAGCCAAGGGACAATACCCTACGAGCAGTACTTC. Protein sequence: CASSQGTIPYEQYF.

The chain carries TRBV5-4 and TRBJ1-5, with TRBD1 matching over 7 bases. The CDR3 has 17 amino acids. The V and J ends lost 2 bases and 2 bases, in that order; junction bases with no gene match: 10. Per germline, CDR1 SGHNT and CDR2 YYREEE (reference sequence). The CDR3 sequence is CASSFKAAGTGNQPQHF. CDR3 bases: TGTGCCAGCAGCTTTAAGGCGGCCGGGACAGGCAATCAGCCCCAGCATTTT.

CDR3 nucleotide sequence: TGTGCCAGCAGTTCAACAGGGTACACTGGAAACACCATATATTTT. Encoded protein: CASSSTGYTGNTIYF. The chain combines TRBV27 with TRBJ1-3; possible D gene TRBD1, 6 bases. Germline V lookup: CDR1 MNHEY, CDR2 SMNVEV (reference sequence). The CDR3 loop spans 15 amino acids. Trimming stripped 4 bases from V and 2 bases from J, with 12 bases between.

This clone appeared a single time. The chain links TRBV19 to TRBJ2-5, with D maybe TRBD1 (6 bases). The CDR3 runs to 16 residues. Germline CDR1 LNHDA, CDR2 SQIVND (reference sequence). V shed 7 bases and J shed 2 bases, with 20 bases lying between them. In nucleotides, the CDR3 is TGTGCCAGTAAAGGTTGGGCAGGGGAAGATCAAGAGACCCAGTACTTC. Translating it yields CASKGWAGEDQETQYF.

The chain recombines TRBV18 with TRBJ1-6, with TRBD1 as a possible D gene (5 bases). V lost 5 bases and J lost 5, with 7 bases in between. The germline V gene encodes CDR1 KGHSH and CDR2 LQKENI. This CDR3 is 13 amino acids long. This CDR3 reads CASSTGDNSPLHF. CDR3 in DNA: TGTGCCAGCTCAACAGGTGATAATTCACCCCTCCACTTT.

This chain uses TRBV7-2 with TRBJ1-5; the match to TRBD1 covers 8 bases. Germline V gene lookup returns CDR1 SGHTA and CDR2 FQGNSA. This CDR3 spans 16 amino acids. Trimming cost V 5 bases and J 1 base; bases outside gene matches: 7. CDR3 region: CASSPQGARSNQPQHF. CDR3 in DNA: TGTGCCAGCAGCCCGCAGGGGGCTAGAAGCAATCAGCCCCAGCATTTT. The complete variable domain, with remaining parts taken from reference TRBV7-2 and TRBJ1-5, reads GAGVSQSPSNKVTEKGKDVELRCDPISGHTALYWYRQSLGQGLEFLIYFQGNSAPDKSGLPSDRFSAERTGGSVSTLTIQRTQQEDSAVYLCASSPQGARSNQPQHFGDGTRLSIL.

This chain uses TRBV27 with TRBJ2-7, with 7 bases fitting TRBD1. This CDR3 is built from 14 residues. CDR1 and CDR2 (germline): MNHEY, SMNVEV (reference sequence). V shed 3 bases, J shed 3 bases, and the junction held 5 bases outside the gene matches. The CDR3 here is CASSLGQFHYEQYF. The DNA of the CDR3 is TGTGCCAGCAGTTTGGGACAGTTCCACTACGAGCAGTACTTC.

J is TRBJ1-3 and V is TRBV6-5, with 8 bases lining up with TRBD1. Looked up from germline, CDR1 is MNHEY and CDR2 is SVGAGI. The CDR3 loop spans 13 amino acids. Trimming removed 6 bases from V and 8 bases from J; junction bases left unmatched: 6. The CDR3 DNA follows: TGTGCCAGCAGCAAGGACAGGGAGGACACCATATATTTT. Translating gives CASSKDREDTIYF.

The rearrangement links TRBV7-3 to TRBJ2-5; D gene uncertain. V dropped 5 bases and J dropped 5 bases, with 12 bases sitting between them. The CDR3 loop spans 13 amino acids. Germline V gene lookup returns CDR1 SGHTA and CDR2 FQGTGA. CDR3 coding DNA: TGTGCCAGCAGCGCCGGAGCAAGGGAGACCCAGTACTTC. Amino acid sequence: CASSAGARETQYF.

The chain has TRBV9 and TRBJ2-5, with a weak D call TRBD2 (5 bases). Germline CDR1 and CDR2: SGDLS and YYNGEE. The CDR3 runs to 14 residues. The V end was cut by 0 bases, the J end by 0 bases, with 6 bases between. CDR3 amino acids: CASSVVGDQETQYF. The CDR3 nucleotides are TGTGCCAGCAGCGTAGTCGGGGACCAAGAGACCCAGTACTTC.

The chain employs TRBV29-1 and TRBJ2-2, with a possible D match to TRBD1 (5 bases). The germline V gene encodes CDR1 SQVTM and CDR2 ANQGSEA. This CDR3 spans 15 amino acids. Trimming cost V 0 bases and J 4 bases, with 12 bases left between them. CDR3 bases: TGCAGCGTTGAAGATCAGGGCAGTCCCACCGGGGAGCTGTTTTTT. Amino acid sequence: CSVEDQGSPTGELFF.

DNA for the CDR3: TGTGCCAGCAGTTTATGGCGGGTCGGGCACACTGAAGCTTTCTTT. Amino acids: CASSLWRVGHTEAFF. This chain links TRBV28 with TRBJ1-1; no reliable D call. V was clipped by 0 bases and J by 3 bases, with 11 bases between them. This CDR3 spans 15 amino acids. Germline-derived CDR1 and CDR2 are MDHEN and SYDVKM.

The chain links TRBV2 to TRBJ2-7; the match to TRBD1 covers 7 bases. J lost 0 bases, V lost 4 bases, and 3 bases had no gene match. The CDR3 extends over 14 amino acids. Looked up from germline, CDR1 is SNHLY and CDR2 is FYNNEI. The CDR3 region is CASSGGTASYEQYF. The DNA of the CDR3 is TGTGCCAGCAGTGGGGGGACAGCCTCCTACGAGCAGTACTTC.

The rearrangement uses TRBV18 and TRBJ2-7; 9 nucleotides match TRBD1. The length of the CDR3 is 14 residues. With V trimmed by 5 bases and J by 5 bases, 7 bases remained unmatched. CDR1 is KGHSH, CDR2 LQKENI, per germline. The CDR3 bases are TGTGCCAGCTCAGGACAGGGGATTGTCAACGAGCAGTACTTC. Its translation is CASSGQGIVNEQYF.

V gene TRBV18 combines with J gene TRBJ2-3; 8 bases align to TRBD1. The germline V gene has CDR1 KGHSH and CDR2 LQKENI. The V and J ends lost 5 bases and 4 bases, in that order; junction bases with no gene match: 5. The CDR3 sequence is 14 residues long. This CDR3 is CASSAGGSADTQYF. The CDR3 DNA reads TGTGCCAGCTCAGCAGGGGGCAGCGCAGATACGCAGTATTTT.